Presented here are 18 T cell receptor beta chains from one specimen sequenced in a study of blood T cell repertoires in COVID-19. TCRdb keeps only in-frame clones here, not all; method: immunoSEQ multiplex PCR. In the table there are more than 250,000 clones, roughly 90% of which are singletons. Material for sequencing was peripheral blood. All receptors come from a man between 18 and 29 years old who had recovered from COVID-19.

This clone has just a few counts. This chain links TRBV18 with TRBJ1-5; TRBD1 agrees at 7 bases. This CDR3 contains 18 residues. Germline V lookup: CDR1 KGHSH, CDR2 LQKENI. The junction had 16 bases not matched to a gene; V was cut back by 6 bases and J by 2 bases. CDR3 nucleotides: TGTGCCAGCTCCCCCAGGGACAGTGGCCCTGGGGGCAATCAGCCCCAGCATTTT. It yields the protein CASSPRDSGPGGNQPQHF.

J is TRBJ1-1 and V is TRBV3-1 (or the pseudogene TRBV3-2); possible D gene TRBD1, 5 bases. The CDR3 sequence is 11 residues long. From germline, CDR1 is LGHDT and CDR2 YNNKEL (reference sequence). V was clipped by 6 bases and J by 6 bases, with 8 bases between them. The CDR3 sequence is CASRLGPEAFF. In DNA form, the CDR3 reads TGTGCCAGCAGATTGGGGCCTGAAGCTTTCTTT.

This chain links TRBV5-1 with TRBJ2-1; 8 bases map to TRBD1. After removal of 2 bases from V and 6 bases from J, the junction contained 10 bases not matched to a gene. Germline CDR1 reads SGHRS; CDR2 reads YFSETQ. The CDR3 is made up of 16 amino acids. The CDR3, as DNA: TGCGCCAGCAGCTTACTACAGGGGGAAGCTTTCAATGAGCAGTTCTTC. It translates to CASSLLQGEAFNEQFF.

The gene calls are TRBV9 and TRBJ1-1, with a tentative D call TRBD1 (5 bases). This CDR3 has 14 amino acids. V dropped 3 bases and J dropped 5 bases, with 14 bases sitting between them. The V gene's germline CDR1 is SGDLS and CDR2 YYNGEE. The CDR3: CASSASGGETEAFF. Written as DNA, the CDR3 is TGTGCCAGCAGCGCATCCGGGGGGGAAACTGAAGCTTTCTTT.

The V call is TRBV7-6, the J call TRBJ2-7; maybe TRBD1 (5 bases). The CDR3 has 14 amino acids. The germline V gene encodes CDR1 SGHVS and CDR2 FNYEAQ. Trimming stripped 4 bases from V and 3 bases from J, with 13 bases between. This CDR3 reads CASSSGPKDYEQYF. CDR3 nucleotides: TGTGCCAGCAGCTCAGGGCCTAAGGACTACGAGCAGTACTTC.

The chain links TRBV19 to TRBJ1-1; D uncertain. V was clipped by 6 bases and J by 1 base, with 9 bases between them. Per germline, CDR1 LNHDA and CDR2 SQIVND (reference sequence). The CDR3 loop spans 13 amino acids. The CDR3 spells CASSTSGNTEAFF. The CDR3 nucleotides read TGTGCCAGTAGCACCTCAGGGAACACTGAAGCTTTCTTT.

The V gene is TRBV28, the J gene TRBJ1-2; the match to TRBD1 covers 7 bases. This CDR3 region has 15 residues. Trimming removed 2 bases from V and 8 bases from J; junction bases left unmatched: 11. Germline lookup yields CDR1 MDHEN and CDR2 SYDVKM. CDR3 DNA: TGTGCCAGCAGTTTAGGTTCAGACAGGGATAAAGGCTACACCTTC. It specifies CASSLGSDRDKGYTF.

The CDR3 DNA follows: TGTGCCAGTAGTATGGGGACTAGCGGGTCCCCCTACGAGCAGTACTTC. Its protein product is CASSMGTSGSPYEQYF. V usage is TRBV19 and J usage is TRBJ2-7, with TRBD2 matching 12 bases. V was clipped by 3 bases and J by 2 bases; unmatched bases: 5. Germline CDR1 is LNHDA and CDR2 is SQIVND (reference sequence). The CDR3 has 16 amino acids.

The V call is TRBV4-3, the J call TRBJ1-2; D unresolved. The CDR3 has 15 amino acids. Trimming took off 0 bases at V and 4 bases at J, with 12 bases between the two ends. Germline V lookup: CDR1 LGHNA, CDR2 YSLEER. Written as DNA, the CDR3 is TGCGCCAGCAGCCAAGATCTTTCCGTCTTCTATGGCTACACCTTC. Translation gives CASSQDLSVFYGYTF.

This clone has only a few counts. The chain couples TRBV6-5 to TRBJ2-1; TRBD1 matches at 7 bases. Unmatched junction bases numbered 10, after V lost 4 bases and J lost 7 bases. The V gene's germline CDR1 is MNHEY and CDR2 SVGAGI. The CDR3 has 15 amino acids. CDR3 sequence: CASSSHGTVLNEQFF. CDR3 nucleotides: TGTGCCAGCAGTTCCCATGGGACAGTTTTAAATGAGCAGTTCTTC.

This clone was seen only a few times. Other DNA sequences in this sample translate to the same CDR3. The gene calls are TRBV12-3 or TRBV12-4 and TRBJ2-7; a weak D match, TRBD1 (5 bases). Trimming removed 5 bases from V and 3 bases from J, with 8 bases in between. The CDR3 spans 12 residues. DNA for the CDR3: TGTGCCAGCAGTCTCACAGGCTACGAGCAGTACTTC. Translated: CASSLTGYEQYF.

The chain's CDR3 is CASRQQSNTEAFF. CDR3 DNA: TGTGCCAGCAGGCAACAGTCGAACACTGAAGCTTTCTTT. This chain uses TRBV3-1 (or the pseudogene TRBV3-2) with TRBJ1-1; no reliable D call. This CDR3 contains 13 residues. Trimming cost V 6 bases and J 1 base, with 9 bases left between them. Germline assignment: CDR1 LGHDT and CDR2 YNNKEL (reference sequence).

A single count supports this clone. The chain combines TRBV13 with TRBJ2-2; a weak D match, TRBD2 (6 bases). The ends were cut back, 4 bases at V and 1 base at J, with 16 bases in the middle. Germline CDR1 PRHDT, CDR2 FYEKMQ (reference sequence). There are 17 residues in the CDR3. The DNA of the CDR3 is TGTGCCAGCAGCTCCCTAGGAGGGGCCCTGAACACCGGGGAGCTGTTTTTT. This translates into CASSSLGGALNTGELFF.

The chain couples TRBV18 to TRBJ1-1, with D possibly TRBD1 on 6 matching bases. Per germline, CDR1 KGHSH and CDR2 LQKENI. Trimming stripped 3 bases from V and 4 bases from J, with 9 bases between. The CDR3 covers 13 residues. CDR3 loop: CASSPGTFTEAFF. The CDR3 DNA is TGTGCCAGCTCACCGGGGACATTCACTGAAGCTTTCTTT.

The chain uses TRBV5-6 and TRBJ2-5, with 9 bases identical to TRBD1. The V segment lost 5 bases and the J segment 2 bases; nucleotides outside the gene matches: 7. Germline-derived CDR1 and CDR2 are SGHDT and YYEEEE. The CDR3 covers 15 residues. Here the CDR3 DNA reads TGTGCCAGCAGATTAGGACAGGGGAGGCAAGAGACCCAGTACTTC. It is translated as CASRLGQGRQETQYF.

This chain uses TRBV5-1 with TRBJ2-7, with D uncertain. The CDR3 is made up of 13 amino acids. Germline CDR1 SGHRS, CDR2 YFSETQ. The V and J ends lost 0 bases and 1 base respectively, with 5 bases between them. This CDR3 reads CASSLVRSYEQYF. The CDR3 coding sequence is TGCGCCAGCAGCTTGGTGCGGTCCTACGAGCAGTACTTC.

The CDR3 sequence is CASSKGLAVSGANVLTF. The DNA for the CDR3 is TGTGCCAGCAGCAAGGGACTAGCGGTTTCTGGGGCCAACGTCCTGACTTTC. The chain links TRBV5-6 to TRBJ2-6, with TRBD2 identical over 11 bases. The CDR3 has 17 residues. Germline V CDR1 and CDR2: SGHDT, YYEEEE. V trimming: 4 bases; J trimming: 1 base; junction bases outside the gene matches: 4.

This chain uses TRBV29-1 with TRBJ1-2; 8 positions agree with TRBD1. Germline V gene lookup returns CDR1 SQVTM and CDR2 ANQGSEA. Trimming took 1 base from V and 2 from J; bases not matched to a gene: 12. This CDR3 contains 17 residues. The CDR3 sequence: CSVEGSYGTGLNYGYTF. Here the CDR3 DNA reads TGCAGCGTTGAAGGCTCTTATGGGACAGGCTTAAACTATGGCTACACCTTC.